A selection of T cell receptor beta chains follows, all from one sample in a study of blood T cell repertoires in COVID-19. This table comes from immunoSEQ multiplex PCR, and its TCRdb copy is limited to in-frame clones, with some not included. The top ten hold about 15% of the sample, which has roughly 220,000 clones, about 86% seen once. Sequencing was done on a sample of PBMCs or T cells enriched from blood (not recorded which). The receptors come from a woman aged 50 to 65 with acute COVID-19. CDR3s include the opening cysteine and the closing phenylalanine or tryptophan. D genes are given only for firm matches. Part of the rows lack a size; the others show once, few, many or a class for expanded clones.

TRBJ1-2,-,TRBV28,-,CASSTYRVANYGYTF,TGTGCCAGCAGTACATACAGGGTGGCTAACTATGGCTACACCTTC
TRBJ1-5,-,TRBV7-8,-,CASSLGGQPQHF,TGTGCCAGCAGCTTAGGCGGACAGCCCCAGCATTTT
TRBJ1-4,-,TRBV4-3,once,CASSQVLRQRNEKLFF,TGCGCCAGCAGCCAAGTTCTAAGGCAGCGTAATGAAAAACTGTTTTTT
TRBJ1-1,-,TRBV5-3,-,CARRREENTEAFF,TGTGCCAGAAGAAGAGAAGAGAACACTGAAGCTTTCTTT
TRBJ2-5,-,TRBV2,once,CASSESAGVGETQYF,TGTGCCAGCAGTGAATCCGCTGGAGTTGGGGAGACCCAGTACTTC
TRBJ1-2,-,TRBV30,-,CAWSVRVNYGYTF,TGTGCCTGGAGTGTCAGGGTTAACTATGGCTACACCTTC
TRBJ2-1,TRBD2,TRBV4-3,-,CASSQEPRGSGRAGGEQFF,TGCGCCAGCAGCCAAGAGCCCCGGGGTAGCGGGAGGGCCGGGGGTGAGCAGTTCTTC
TRBJ1-1,-,TRBV12-3/TRBV12-4,-,CASSPSFTEAFF,TGTGCCAGCAGTCCTAGTTTTACTGAAGCTTTCTTT
TRBJ2-5,TRBD1,TRBV30,-,CAWSVRDRVGETQYF,TGTGCCTGGAGTGTCCGAGACAGGGTGGGGGAGACCCAGTACTTC
TRBJ2-6,-,TRBV9,-,CASSEGQTSGANVLTF,TGTGCCAGCAGCGAGGGACAAACTTCTGGGGCCAACGTCCTGACTTTC
TRBJ1-5,-,TRBV20-1,-,CSASGGSGQPQHF,TGCAGTGCTAGTGGAGGTTCGGGTCAGCCCCAGCATTTT
TRBJ1-3,-,TRBV9,-,CASSLGGANGNTIYF,TGTGCCAGCAGCCTTGGGGGGGCTAATGGAAACACCATATATTTT
TRBJ1-2,TRBD1,TRBV7-2,-,CASSLERGAGGSYNYGYTF,TGTGCCAGCAGCTTGGAGAGGGGGGCAGGGGGATCGTATAACTATGGCTACACCTTC
TRBJ2-2,-,TRBV18,-,CASSSPGTALTGELFF,TGTGCCAGCTCGTCGCCAGGGACTGCTTTGACCGGGGAGCTGTTTTTT
TRBJ2-1,-,TRBV7-2,-,CASREQGGSYNEQFF,TGTGCCAGCAGAGAGCAGGGGGGCTCCTACAATGAGCAGTTCTTC
TRBJ2-1,-,TRBV7-3,-,CASSPSPLASGHNEQFF,TGTGCCAGCAGCCCGTCCCCTCTAGCGTCGGGCCACAATGAGCAGTTCTTC
TRBJ2-1,TRBD2,TRBV6-1,-,CASSDQLAGNEQFF,TGTGCCAGCAGTGACCAACTAGCGGGAAATGAGCAGTTCTTC
TRBJ2-1,TRBD1,TRBV6-4,-,CASSPRQGGNEQFF,TGTGCCAGCAGCCCTAGACAGGGCGGCAATGAGCAGTTCTTC
TRBJ2-2,-,TRBV7-3,-,CASSLIGGTANTGELFF,TGTGCCAGCAGCTTAATTGGCGGGACAGCGAACACCGGGGAGCTGTTTTTT
TRBJ1-1,-,TRBV5-5,-,CASSLYTSGTEAFF,TGTGCCAGCAGCTTGTATACATCGGGGACTGAAGCTTTCTTT
TRBJ1-2,-,TRBV6-2/TRBV6-3,few,CASSPRGGAGYGYTF,TGTGCCAGCAGTCCCCGGGGAGGGGCGGGCTATGGCTACACCTTC
TRBJ2-7,-,TRBV6-2/TRBV6-3,-,CASSRDNYEQYF,TGTGCCAGCAGTCGCGACAACTACGAGCAGTACTTC
TRBJ1-2,TRBD1,TRBV19,-,CASSVTGGAVGYTF,TGTGCCAGTAGTGTTACAGGGGGCGCGGTTGGCTACACCTTC
TRBJ1-1,-,TRBV27,-,CASSLSAGRNTEAFF,TGTGCCAGCAGTTTATCGGCCGGGAGGAACACTGAAGCTTTCTTT
TRBJ1-5,TRBD1,TRBV7-2,-,CASSSKSGGNQPQHF,TGTGCCAGCAGCTCAAAATCAGGGGGGAATCAGCCCCAGCATTTT
TRBJ2-1,-,TRBV27,-,CASSLWSASHNEQFF,TGTGCCAGCAGTTTATGGAGCGCCAGCCACAATGAGCAGTTCTTC
TRBJ1-3,-,TRBV30,-,CAFPPGEGTIYF,TGTGCCTTCCCCCCGGGGGAGGGCACCATATATTTT
TRBJ2-1,-,TRBV28,once,CASSPRWGLTTTTGSYNEQFF,TGTGCCAGCAGTCCCCGATGGGGACTGACGACGACGACCGGCTCCTACAATGAGCAGTTCTTC
TRBJ2-1,TRBD2,TRBV28,-,CASSSGTSVYNEQFF,TGTGCCAGCAGCTCCGGGACTAGCGTTTACAATGAGCAGTTCTTC
TRBJ1-5,TRBD1,TRBV3-1/TRBV3-2,-,CASSPGTGSAQHF,TGTGCCAGCAGCCCCGGGACAGGGTCAGCCCAGCATTTT
TRBJ2-1,-,TRBV9,once,CASSGTIPNEQFF,TGTGCCAGCAGCGGGACAATCCCCAATGAGCAGTTCTTC